This TCR beta chain comes out of a study of STAT5B mutations in CD4+ large granular lymphocyte leukemia. About this clone: Its antigen remains unidentified.

Study-wide findings and caveats: Roughly 27% of private leukemic clonotypes occurred rarely in other patients' non-leukemic repertoires.

Sequencing was at survey level. TCRdb keeps only in-frame clones here, not all; method: immunoSEQ multiplex PCR. The sample consists of 35,000 or so clones, around nine tenths of them appearing once. Trimming removed 6 bases from V and 1 base from J, with 9 bases in between. Germline V gives CDR1 MNHNY, CDR2 SVGAGI (reference sequence). This CDR3 contains 13 residues. The sequence was obtained from a human donor in good health. This chain uses TRBV6-6 with TRBJ1-1; a weak D match, TRBD1 (5 bases). The sample taken for sequencing was CD4+ T cells from blood buffy coats. The CDR3 here is CASRSQGNTEAFF. The CDR3 nucleotides read TGTGCCAGCAGGAGTCAGGGGAACACTGAAGCTTTCTTT.